This TCR beta chain was documented in a study of T-cell reconstitution after alpha-beta-depleted transplantation in children. TCRbeta library preparation incorporated unique molecular identifiers. MiXCR, applied by TCRdb to the PCR reads, yields one record per CDR3 protein. Of about 78,000 distinct CDR3 sequences in the sample, around 14% were seen once. This receptor was identified in a male patient between 2 and 10 years old who had a stem cell transplant for acute lymphoblastic leukemia, so the T cells may come from the graft donor. Sequences were derived from PBMCs, mostly from graft donor cells, sampled 180 days after TCRalphabeta/CD19-depleted stem cell transplant.

This CDR3 is CASSQAGGGSSYEQYF. The DNA for the CDR3 is TGTGCCAGCAGCCAAGCCGGGGGCGGGAGCTCCTACGAGCAGTACTTC. The chain uses TRBV3-1 and TRBJ2-7, with D possibly being TRBD2 (7 bases). V gave up 1 base and J gave up 0 bases, with 13 bases separating them. The germline gives CDR1 LGHDT, CDR2 YNNKEL (reference sequence). The CDR3 spans 16 residues.